The clone carrying this TCR beta chain is a singleton in its sample. This entry is derived from a study of blood T cell repertoires in COVID-19. The protocol was immunoSEQ multiplex PCR, while the TCRdb copy is restricted to in-frame clones and leaves out a portion. The sample lists 150,000 to 160,000 clones, roughly nine tenths occurring once. Trimming at V came to 3 bases and at J to 6 bases, leaving 8 bases not matched to a gene. Per the germline V gene, CDR1 is LNHDA and CDR2 is SQIVND (reference sequence). The CDR3 totals 15 residues. The sample comprised peripheral blood. The V and J genes are TRBV19 and TRBJ2-7; 10 bases are a match to TRBD2. This TCR derives from a man aged 50-59 years with acute or convalescent COVID-19. CDR3: CASSMAASGRGEQYF. The CDR3 DNA reads TGTGCCAGTAGTATGGCGGCTAGCGGGAGAGGCGAGCAGTACTTC.